Reported below is one T cell receptor (beta chain). This sample stems from a study of blood T cell repertoires in COVID-19. Study summary: T cells, B-cell-depleted T cells, or PBMCs supplied cDNA or gDNA.

The method was immunoSEQ multiplex PCR; TCRdb's version includes in-frame clones alone and lacks a portion of them. The table shows about 130,000 clones, with roughly 91% occurring only once. The sequence derives from a man aged 55 to 70 with COVID-19, enrolled during active disease. Sequencing was performed on peripheral blood.

In DNA, the CDR3 is TGTGCCAGCAGTGACCCTCACGCGGAGAGGAAGACTGAAGCTTTCTTT. Translation gives CASSDPHAERKTEAFF. V gene TRBV6-4 combines with J gene TRBJ1-1; D call uncertain. Trimming stripped 2 bases from V and 5 bases from J, with 18 bases between. The CDR3 extends over 16 amino acids. Germline CDR1 reads MRHNA; CDR2 reads SNTAGT.